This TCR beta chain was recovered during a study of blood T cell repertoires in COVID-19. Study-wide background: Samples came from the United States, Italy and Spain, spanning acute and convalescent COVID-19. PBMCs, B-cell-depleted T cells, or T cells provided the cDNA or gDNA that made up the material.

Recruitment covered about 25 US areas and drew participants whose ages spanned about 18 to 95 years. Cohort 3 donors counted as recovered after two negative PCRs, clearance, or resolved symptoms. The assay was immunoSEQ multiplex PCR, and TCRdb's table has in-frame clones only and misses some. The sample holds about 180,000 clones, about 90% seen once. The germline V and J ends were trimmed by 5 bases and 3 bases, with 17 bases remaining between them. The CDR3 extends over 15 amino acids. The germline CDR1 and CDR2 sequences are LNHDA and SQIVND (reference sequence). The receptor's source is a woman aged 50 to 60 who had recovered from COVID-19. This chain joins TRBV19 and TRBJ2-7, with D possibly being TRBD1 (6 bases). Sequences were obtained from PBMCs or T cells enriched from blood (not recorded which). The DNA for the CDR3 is TGTGCCAGTAGTGGGGCCCCGACAGGCTACTACGAGCAGTACTTC. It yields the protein CASSGAPTGYYEQYF.